This T cell receptor beta chain was sequenced in a study of blood T cells in healthy people across ages (dated by TCRdb to the mid-2010s). With regard to the full study: In model experiments, template switching captured roughly one uniquely barcoded TCR beta cDNA molecule for every two T cells. Two additional independent replicas of 1 million unique cDNA reads from the same blood draw were analyzed for two donors (one aged 18 to 29 and one aged 80 or older). To avoid experimental bias, donors of different ages were distributed randomly across sequencing lanes. The donors were split into four age groups: young (average roughly 15 years), middle-aged (around 40), aged (62) and long-lived (roughly 77). Using deep sequencing normalized with unique cDNA molecular identifiers, the study measured how TCR beta repertoire diversity changes with age. What the research found in general, with its limitations: Donor CMV infection status was unknown, potentially confounding age-related changes in expanded clonotypes. As age increased, observed TCR beta diversity per million T cells dropped in a roughly linear way, and a significant reduction was already evident by age about 36. Conclusive comparison of naive and antigen-experienced compartments was prevented by the profiling of bulk unsorted PBMCs. Estimates of total diversity from one million sequenced T cells were regarded as lower bounds and underestimates. Observed TCR beta diversity correlated strongly with the percentage of naive T cells measured by flow cytometry. Compared with the aged group, the long-lived group had more naive CD4+ T cells, fewer expanded clones and increased TCR diversity, suggesting age selection.

The donors were some 39 Caucasian individuals from Russia, aged roughly 6 to 90 years, who were systemically healthy. Each donor gave roughly 9 milliliters of peripheral blood, drawn into EDTA-treated Vacutainer tubes. Ficoll-Paque density-gradient centrifugation was used to isolate PBMCs, with at least 6.5 million per sample. Trizol reagent was used to extract total RNA from PBMCs, with at least 6 micrograms per sample. The percentages of naive CD45RAhigh/CD27high T cells were determined by flow cytometry on a PBMC aliquot from every donor. The germline V end is reduced by 0 bases and the J end by 2 bases; junction bases left unmatched: 9. The CDR3 numbers 17 residues from cysteine through phenylalanine. Of all the DNA, just the CDR3 is kept, 51 bases in frame from base 1. In the germline V gene, CDR1 corresponds to LGHNA and CDR2 to YNFKEQ. This clonotype was seen more than once but under ten times. It has no known antigen specificity. Per-base quality was not reported, and no clone a single base away is much larger than it.

The receptor library was made with 5' RACE. The reads were generated on an Illumina HiSeq 2500. A second PCR of 7 to 11 cycles was run with a J-beta primer mix and a sample-barcoded 5' primer. A unique molecular identifier was introduced onto each TCR beta cDNA molecule by a template-switch 5' adaptor carrying 12 random nucleotides. Each sample yielded at least 2.5 million CDR3-containing paired-end reads. The Mint cDNA synthesis kit, primed by a TRBC-specific oligonucleotide, was used to synthesize first-strand cDNA from all RNA. After uracil-DNA glycosylase treatment, a first 18-cycle PCR used universal primers M1SS and BC2_uni_R on all cDNA. As for the original processing: For normalization, 1 million high-quality reads, each with a distinct molecular identifier, were randomly selected from each sample. Reads sharing molecular identifiers were discarded rather than binned into consensus sequences. MiTCR, with a Q25 quality threshold and the strictest error-elimination algorithm, was used for CDR3 identification, clonotype clustering and error correction. A nonparametric unseen species model with Euler transformation was used to estimate lower-bound total TCR beta diversity. TCRdb applied fastp at Q25 and MiXCR to the public reads, then kept only in-frame beta chains. CDR3 protein duplicates are merged, each entry listing the most common genes and DNA. The V and J calls, along with clone size, are taken from TCRdb and not from the paper's own processing. The sample table contains roughly 2 million distinct CDR3 sequences; only one count was recorded for just under 50% of them. The ten largest clonotypes hold approximately 2% of the sample.

The V and J segments used are TRBV4-2 and TRBJ2-5; TRBD1 agrees with 7 junctional bases. This clonotype originated in a woman aged 40-49 years in good health. The sample was blood. The nucleotide sequence reads as follows: TGTGCCAGCAGCCAAGAGGTCCCCGGGACAGAGCAAGAGACCCAGTACTTC. The resulting protein is CASSQEVPGTEQETQYF.